These 4 T cell receptor beta chains came from one sample sequenced in a study of T cells after yellow fever vaccination. TCRdb analysed the 5' RACE reads with MiXCR anew, one entry per CDR3 protein. The profile shows 55,000 or so distinct CDR3 sequences, less than 8% of them singletons. The starting material was CD8+ T cells not binding an NS4B(214-222) dextramer, sorted from PBMCs, obtained about 49 days after the first yellow fever vaccination. Every receptor here comes from a man between 18 and 29 years old who received the YFV17D yellow fever vaccine.

V usage is TRBV6-2 or TRBV6-3 and J usage is TRBJ2-3, with D perhaps TRBD1 (5 bases). Germline CDR1 is MNHEY and CDR2 is SVGEGT. V lost 4 bases to trimming and J lost 2 bases, with 13 bases between them. The CDR3 consists of 15 residues. CDR3 residues: CASSSSRGTTDTQYF. As DNA, the CDR3 is TGTGCCAGCAGTTCCTCTAGGGGAACCACAGATACGCAGTATTTT.

This rearrangement joins TRBV4-2 to TRBJ1-2; 8 nucleotides match TRBD1. Germline trimming cut 1 base from V and 4 bases from J; bases unmatched to any gene: 5. The germline CDR1 and CDR2 sequences are LGHNA and YNFKEQ. CDR3 length: 15 amino acids. The CDR3 region has the DNA TGTGCCAGCAGCCAAGGGCAGGGGGCAGCCTATGGCTACACCTTC. It is translated as CASSQGQGAAYGYTF.

This sequence joins TRBV10-3 and TRBJ2-1; possibly TRBD2 for D (7 bases). This CDR3 is built from 10 residues. V was clipped by 11 bases and J by 9 bases, with 11 bases between them. In germline, CDR1 is ENHRY, CDR2 SYGVKD. The CDR3 sequence: CAAGAFEQFF. DNA for the CDR3: TGTGCCGCGGGGGCTTTTGAGCAGTTCTTC.

This clonotype was counted a few times. The rearrangement joins TRBV6-5 to TRBJ2-7, with D perhaps given as TRBD1 or TRBD2 (6 bases each). The CDR3 sequence is 16 residues long. V shed 2 bases and J shed 7 bases, with 21 bases lying between them. The germline V gene has CDR1 MNHEY and CDR2 SVGAGI. The CDR3 sequence is CASSYGGEASRGEQYV. As DNA, the CDR3 is TGTGCCAGCAGTTACGGGGGCGAGGCGAGCCGGGGGGAGCAGTACGTC.